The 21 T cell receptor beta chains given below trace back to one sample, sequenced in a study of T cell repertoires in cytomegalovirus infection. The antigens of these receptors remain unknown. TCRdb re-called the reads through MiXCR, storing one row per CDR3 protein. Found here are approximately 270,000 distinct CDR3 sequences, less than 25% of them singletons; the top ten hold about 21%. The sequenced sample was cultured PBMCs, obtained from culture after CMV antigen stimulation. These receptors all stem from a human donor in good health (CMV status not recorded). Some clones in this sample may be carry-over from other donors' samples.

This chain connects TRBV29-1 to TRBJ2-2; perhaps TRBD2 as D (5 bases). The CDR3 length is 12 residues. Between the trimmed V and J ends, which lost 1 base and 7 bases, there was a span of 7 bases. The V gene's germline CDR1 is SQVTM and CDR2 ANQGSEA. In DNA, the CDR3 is TGCAGCGTTGAAGGGAGGAGCGGGGAGCTGTTTTTT. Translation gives CSVEGRSGELFF.

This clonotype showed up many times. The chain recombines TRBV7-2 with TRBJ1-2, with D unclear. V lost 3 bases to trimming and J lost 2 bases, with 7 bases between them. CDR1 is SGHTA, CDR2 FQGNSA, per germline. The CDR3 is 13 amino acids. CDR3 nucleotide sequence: TGTGCCAGCAGCTTCCTGAACAACTATGGCTACACCTTC. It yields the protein CASSFLNNYGYTF.

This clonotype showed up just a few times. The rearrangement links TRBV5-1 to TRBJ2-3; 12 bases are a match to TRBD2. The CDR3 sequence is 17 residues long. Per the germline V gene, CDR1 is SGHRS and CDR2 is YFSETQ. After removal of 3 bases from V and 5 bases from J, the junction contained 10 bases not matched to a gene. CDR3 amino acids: CASSSRLAGAARDTQYF. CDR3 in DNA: TGCGCCAGCAGCTCAAGACTAGCGGGAGCGGCGAGAGATACGCAGTATTTT.

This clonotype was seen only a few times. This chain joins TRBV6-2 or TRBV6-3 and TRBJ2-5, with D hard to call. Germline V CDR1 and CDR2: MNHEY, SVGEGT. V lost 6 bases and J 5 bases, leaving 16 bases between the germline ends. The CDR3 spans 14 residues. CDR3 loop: CASRAGSLRETQYF. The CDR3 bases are TGTGCCAGCAGGGCCGGAAGCCTCAGGGAGACCCAGTACTTC.

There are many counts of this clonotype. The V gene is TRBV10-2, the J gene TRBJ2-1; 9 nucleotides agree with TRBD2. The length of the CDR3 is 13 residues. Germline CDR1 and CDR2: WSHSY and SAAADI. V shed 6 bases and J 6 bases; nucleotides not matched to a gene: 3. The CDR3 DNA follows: TGCGCCAGCAGGGGTAGCGGGGGCAATGAGCAGTTCTTC. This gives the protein CASRGSGGNEQFF.

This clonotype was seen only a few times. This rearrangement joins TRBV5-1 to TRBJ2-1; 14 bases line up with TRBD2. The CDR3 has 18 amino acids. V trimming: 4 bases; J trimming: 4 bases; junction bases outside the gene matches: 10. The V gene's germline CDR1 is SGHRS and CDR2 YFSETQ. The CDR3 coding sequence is TGCGCCAGCAGCATCGGACTAGCGGGAGGATGGGGGTACAATGAGCAGTTCTTC. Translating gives CASSIGLAGGWGYNEQFF.

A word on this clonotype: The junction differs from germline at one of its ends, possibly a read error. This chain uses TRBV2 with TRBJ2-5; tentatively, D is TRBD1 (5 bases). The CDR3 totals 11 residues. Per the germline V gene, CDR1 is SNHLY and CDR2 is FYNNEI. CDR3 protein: CAGRDQETQYF. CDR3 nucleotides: TGTGCCGGCAGGGATCAAGAGACCCAGTACTTC.

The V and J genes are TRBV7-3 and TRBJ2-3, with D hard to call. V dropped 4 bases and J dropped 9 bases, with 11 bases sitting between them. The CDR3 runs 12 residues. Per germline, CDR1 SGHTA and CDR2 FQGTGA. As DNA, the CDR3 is TGTGCCAGCAGCTCGGGTGGAGCGACGCAGTATTTT. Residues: CASSSGGATQYF.

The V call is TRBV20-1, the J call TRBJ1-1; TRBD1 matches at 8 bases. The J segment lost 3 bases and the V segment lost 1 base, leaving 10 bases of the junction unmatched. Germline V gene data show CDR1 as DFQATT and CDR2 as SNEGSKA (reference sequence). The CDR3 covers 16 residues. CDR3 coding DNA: TGCAGTGCTAGAGTAGCAGGGGGCGGTCGGGACACTGAAGCTTTCTTT. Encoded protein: CSARVAGGGRDTEAFF.

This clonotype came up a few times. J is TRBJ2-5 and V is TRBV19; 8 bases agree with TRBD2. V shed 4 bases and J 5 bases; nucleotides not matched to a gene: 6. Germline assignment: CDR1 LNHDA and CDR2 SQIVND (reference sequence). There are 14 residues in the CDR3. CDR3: CASSTREGAETQYF. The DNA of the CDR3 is TGTGCCAGTAGTACACGGGAGGGTGCCGAGACCCAGTACTTC.

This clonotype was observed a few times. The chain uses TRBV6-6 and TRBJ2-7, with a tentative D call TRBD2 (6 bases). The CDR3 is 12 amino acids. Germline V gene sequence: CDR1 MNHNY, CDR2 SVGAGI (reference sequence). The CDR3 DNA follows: TGTGCCACCAGTAGACTAGCCTACGAGCAGTACGTC. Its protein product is CATSRLAYEQYV.

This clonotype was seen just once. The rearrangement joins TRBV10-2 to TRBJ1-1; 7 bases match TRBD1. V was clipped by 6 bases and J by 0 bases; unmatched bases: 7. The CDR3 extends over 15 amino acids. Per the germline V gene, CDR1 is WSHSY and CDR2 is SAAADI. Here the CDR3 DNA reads TGCGCCAGCAGCCTTAACAGGGGAATGAACACTGAAGCTTTCTTT. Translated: CASSLNRGMNTEAFF.

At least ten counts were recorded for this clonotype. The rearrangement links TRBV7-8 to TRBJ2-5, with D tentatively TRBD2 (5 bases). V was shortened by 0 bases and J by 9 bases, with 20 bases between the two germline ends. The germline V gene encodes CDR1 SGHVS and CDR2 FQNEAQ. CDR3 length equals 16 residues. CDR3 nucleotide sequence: TGTGCCAGCAGCTTAGCCGGCGGGTCAGGCCCTTCGGCCCAGTACTTC. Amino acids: CASSLAGGSGPSAQYF.

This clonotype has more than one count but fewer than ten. The CDR3 is CASSEFRGVGYTF. The DNA of the CDR3 is TGTGCCAGCAGTGAATTTCGAGGGGTCGGCTACACCTTC. This rearrangement joins TRBV25-1 to TRBJ1-2; possible D gene TRBD1, 5 bases. The germline V gene encodes CDR1 MGHDK and CDR2 SYGVNS. Trimming removed 1 base at V and 8 bases at J, with 11 bases between. The CDR3 length is 13 residues.

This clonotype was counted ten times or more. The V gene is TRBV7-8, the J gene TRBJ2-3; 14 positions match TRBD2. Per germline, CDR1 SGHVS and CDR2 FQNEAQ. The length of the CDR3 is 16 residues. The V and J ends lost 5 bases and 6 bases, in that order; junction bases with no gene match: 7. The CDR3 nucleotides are TGTGCCAGCAGCAAGGGACTAGCGGGAGTGTCGGATACGCAGTATTTT. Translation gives CASSKGLAGVSDTQYF.

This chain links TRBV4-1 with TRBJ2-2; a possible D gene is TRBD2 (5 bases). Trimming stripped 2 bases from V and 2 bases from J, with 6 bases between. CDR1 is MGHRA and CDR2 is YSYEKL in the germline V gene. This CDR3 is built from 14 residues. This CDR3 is CASSQRLNTGELFF. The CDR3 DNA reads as TGCGCCAGCAGCCAACGACTAAACACCGGGGAGCTGTTTTTT.

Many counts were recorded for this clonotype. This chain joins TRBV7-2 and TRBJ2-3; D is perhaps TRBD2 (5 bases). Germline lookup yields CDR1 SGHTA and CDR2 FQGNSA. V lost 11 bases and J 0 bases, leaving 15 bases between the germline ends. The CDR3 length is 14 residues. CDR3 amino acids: CALRPAESTDTQYF. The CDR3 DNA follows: TGTGCCCTTAGACCAGCGGAGAGCACAGATACGCAGTATTTT.

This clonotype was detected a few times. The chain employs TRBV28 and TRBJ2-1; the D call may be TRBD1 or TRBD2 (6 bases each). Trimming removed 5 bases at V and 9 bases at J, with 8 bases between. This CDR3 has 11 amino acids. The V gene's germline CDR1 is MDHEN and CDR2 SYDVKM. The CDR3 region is CASSRGLEQFF. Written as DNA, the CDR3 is TGTGCCAGCAGTCGGGGGCTTGAGCAGTTCTTC.

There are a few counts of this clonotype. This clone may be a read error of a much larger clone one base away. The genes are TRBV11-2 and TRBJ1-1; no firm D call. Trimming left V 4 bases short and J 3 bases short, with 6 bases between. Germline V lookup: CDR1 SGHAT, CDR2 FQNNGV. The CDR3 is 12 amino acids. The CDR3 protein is CASSSQHTEAFF. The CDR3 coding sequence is TGTGCCAGCAGCTCCCAGCACACTGAAGCTTTCTTT.

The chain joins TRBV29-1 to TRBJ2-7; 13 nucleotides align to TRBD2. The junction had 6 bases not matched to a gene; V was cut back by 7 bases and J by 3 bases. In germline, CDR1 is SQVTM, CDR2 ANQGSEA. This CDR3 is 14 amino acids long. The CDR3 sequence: CSAVGLAGFYEQYF. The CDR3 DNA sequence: TGCAGCGCTGTGGGACTAGCGGGATTCTACGAGCAGTACTTC.

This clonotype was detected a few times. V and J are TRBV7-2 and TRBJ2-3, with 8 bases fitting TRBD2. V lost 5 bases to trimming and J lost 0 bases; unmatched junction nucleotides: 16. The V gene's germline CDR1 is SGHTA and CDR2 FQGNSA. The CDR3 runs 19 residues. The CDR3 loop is CASSPRRTSLASSTDTQYF. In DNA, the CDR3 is TGTGCCAGCAGCCCTAGACGGACTAGCCTAGCTTCAAGCACAGATACGCAGTATTTT.